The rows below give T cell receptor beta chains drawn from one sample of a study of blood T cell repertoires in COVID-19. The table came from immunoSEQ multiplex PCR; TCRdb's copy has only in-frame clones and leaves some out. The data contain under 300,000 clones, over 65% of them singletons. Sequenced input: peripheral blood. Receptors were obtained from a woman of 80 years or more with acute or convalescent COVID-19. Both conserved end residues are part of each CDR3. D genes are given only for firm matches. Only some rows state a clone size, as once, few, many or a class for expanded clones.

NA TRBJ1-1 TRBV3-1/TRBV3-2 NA CASSQGGQTFF TGTGCCAGCAGCCAGGGAGGGCAAACTTTCTTT
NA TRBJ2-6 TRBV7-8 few CASSLIFPFSGANVLTF TGTGCCAGCAGCTTAATTTTTCCCTTCTCTGGGGCCAACGTCCTGACTTTC
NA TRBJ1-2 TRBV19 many CASSIRQGYGYTF TGTGCCAGTAGTATACGTCAGGGCTATGGCTACACCTTC
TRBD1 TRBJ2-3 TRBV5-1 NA CASSSGQAGTDTQYF TGCGCCAGCAGCTCCGGACAGGCTGGCACAGATACGCAGTATTTT
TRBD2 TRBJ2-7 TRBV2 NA CASTRTGLGRDEQYF TGTGCCAGCACTCGAACGGGACTAGGTAGGGACGAGCAGTACTTC
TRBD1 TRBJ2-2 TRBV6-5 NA CASRSTGGPAGELFF TGTGCCAGCAGATCAACAGGGGGCCCGGCCGGGGAGCTGTTTTTT
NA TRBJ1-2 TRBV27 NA CASSSRAGAGGYTF TGTGCCAGCAGTTCGCGCGCAGGGGCGGGTGGCTACACCTTC
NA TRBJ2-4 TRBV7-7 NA CASSLGYGRESKNIQYF TGTGCCAGCAGCTTAGGGTACGGACGGGAAAGCAAAAACATTCAGTACTTC
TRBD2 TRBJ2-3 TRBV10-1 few CASSETSGRTDTQYF TGCGCCAGCAGTGAAACTAGCGGGAGGACAGATACGCAGTATTTT
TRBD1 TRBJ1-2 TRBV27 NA CASSARGGGGYGYTF TGTGCCAGCAGTGCCCGTGGAGGGGGCGGCTATGGCTACACCTTC
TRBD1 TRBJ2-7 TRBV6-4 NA CASSDSSNRGLIYEQYF TGTGCCAGCAGTGACTCGAGTAACAGGGGGCTAATTTACGAGCAGTACTTC
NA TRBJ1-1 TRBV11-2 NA CASSLDPTGIAFF TGTGCCAGCAGCTTAGATCCCACAGGTATCGCTTTCTTT
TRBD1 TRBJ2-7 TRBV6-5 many CASSLNSGTGREQYF TGTGCCAGCAGTTTAAACTCTGGGACAGGGCGAGAGCAGTACTTC
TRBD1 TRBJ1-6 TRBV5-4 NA CASSSPGTDNSPLHF TGTGCCAGCAGCTCCCCCGGGACAGATAATTCACCCCTCCACTTT
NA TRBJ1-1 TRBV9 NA CASSPFGGELSEAFF TGTGCCAGCAGCCCTTTCGGGGGGGAACTATCTGAAGCTTTCTTT
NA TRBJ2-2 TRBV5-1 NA CASSPMGLTGELFF TGCGCCAGCAGCCCCATGGGACTCACCGGGGAGCTGTTTTTT
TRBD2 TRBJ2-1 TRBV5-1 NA CASSFLGLAGGKGNEQFF TGCGCCAGCAGCTTCCTCGGACTAGCGGGGGGGAAAGGCAATGAGCAGTTCTTC
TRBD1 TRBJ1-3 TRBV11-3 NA CASSPHSTGTGNTIYF TGTGCCAGCAGCCCTCATTCGACAGGGACCGGAAACACCATATATTTT
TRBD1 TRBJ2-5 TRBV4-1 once CASEIGTGRETQYF TGCGCCAGCGAAATAGGGACAGGAAGGGAGACCCAGTACTTC
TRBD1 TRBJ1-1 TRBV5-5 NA CASSLIKTAQGAHTEAFF TGTGCCAGCAGCTTAATCAAGACGGCACAGGGGGCCCACACTGAAGCTTTCTTT
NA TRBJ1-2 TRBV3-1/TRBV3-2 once CASSQRGGGNYGYTF TGTGCCAGCAGCCAGAGGGGGGGCGGCAACTATGGCTACACCTTC
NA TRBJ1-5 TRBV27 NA CASSPPRELVNQPQHF TGTGCCAGCAGTCCCCCCCGGGAGCTAGTAAATCAGCCCCAGCATTTT
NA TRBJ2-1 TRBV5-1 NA CASSLWGESGNEQFF TGCGCCAGCAGCTTATGGGGGGAGAGTGGAAATGAGCAGTTCTTC
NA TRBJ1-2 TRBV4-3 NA CASSQGPAQSSGNYGYTF TGCGCCAGCAGCCAAGGTCCGGCCCAGTCTTCCGGGAACTATGGCTACACCTTC
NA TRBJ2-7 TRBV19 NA CASSGTLAREQYF TGTGCCAGTAGCGGGACCCTAGCGAGGGAGCAGTACTTC
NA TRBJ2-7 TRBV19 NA CASSGAGASSYEQYF TGTGCCAGTAGTGGAGCGGGTGCGAGCTCCTACGAGCAGTACTTC
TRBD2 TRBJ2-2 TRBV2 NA CATSPGLAGGVNTGELFF TGTGCCACGAGCCCGGGACTAGCGGGAGGGGTGAACACCGGGGAGCTGTTTTTT
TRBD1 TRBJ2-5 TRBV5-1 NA CASSKDRVTQETQYF TGCGCCAGCAGCAAGGACAGGGTTACCCAAGAGACCCAGTACTTC
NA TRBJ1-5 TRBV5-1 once CASSLESGGDQPQHF TGCGCCAGCAGCTTGGAATCAGGAGGCGATCAGCCCCAGCATTTT
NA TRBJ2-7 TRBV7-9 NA CASSPTSDSYEQYF TGTGCCAGCAGCCCGACTAGTGACTCCTACGAGCAGTACTTC
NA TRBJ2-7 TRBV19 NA CASSIHLWRRGYEQYF TGTGCCAGTAGTATCCATCTTTGGCGGAGGGGCTACGAGCAGTACTTC
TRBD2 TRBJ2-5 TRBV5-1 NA CASSSLAGEETQYF TGCGCCAGCAGCTCTTTAGCGGGAGAGGAGACCCAGTACTTC
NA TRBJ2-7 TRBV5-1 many CASSLEGYYEQYF TGCGCCAGCAGCTTGGAGGGGTACTACGAGCAGTACTTC
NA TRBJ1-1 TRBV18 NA CASSSTGNTEAFF TGTGCCAGCTCATCCACAGGGAACACTGAAGCTTTCTTT
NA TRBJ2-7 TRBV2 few CASSISGQGAFEQYF TGTGCCAGCAGTATAAGTGGTCAGGGCGCTTTCGAGCAGTACTTC
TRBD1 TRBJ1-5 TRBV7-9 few CASSSTGQGANQPQHF TGTGCCAGCAGCTCCACGGGACAGGGAGCCAATCAGCCCCAGCATTTT
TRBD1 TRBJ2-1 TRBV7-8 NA CASSTGQAGNEQFF TGTGCCAGCAGCACGGGACAGGCTGGGAATGAGCAGTTCTTC
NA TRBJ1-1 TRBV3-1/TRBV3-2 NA CASSLTGAKAFF TGTGCCAGCAGCCTCACTGGGGCAAAAGCTTTCTTT
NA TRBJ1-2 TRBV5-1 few CASSLQRGLNYGYTF TGCGCCAGCAGCTTACAAAGAGGGCTTAACTATGGCTACACCTTC
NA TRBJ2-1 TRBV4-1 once CASSQVGGRKHNEQFF TGCGCCAGCAGCCAAGTAGGTGGGAGGAAGCACAATGAGCAGTTCTTC
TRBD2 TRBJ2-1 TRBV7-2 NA CANALAGGPHEQFF TGTGCCAATGCCTTAGCGGGAGGCCCCCATGAGCAGTTCTTC
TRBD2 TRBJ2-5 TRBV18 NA CASSRLAGGPSGQETQYF TGTGCCAGCTCCAGACTAGCGGGAGGGCCCTCAGGCCAAGAGACCCAGTACTTC
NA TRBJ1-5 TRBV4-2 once CASSQAGSNQPQHF TGTGCCAGCAGCCAGGCGGGTAGCAATCAGCCCCAGCATTTT
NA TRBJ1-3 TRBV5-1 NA CASSLGAMSGNTIYF TGCGCCAGCAGCTTGGGTGCGATGAGTGGAAACACCATATATTTT
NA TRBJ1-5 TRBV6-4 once CASSSTVNQPQHF TGTGCCAGCAGTTCGACAGTTAATCAGCCCCAGCATTTT
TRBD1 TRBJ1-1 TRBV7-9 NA CATTGESTEAFF TGTGCAACTACAGGGGAGTCGACTGAAGCTTTCTTT
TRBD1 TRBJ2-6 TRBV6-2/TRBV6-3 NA CASSYGGYRGGANVLTF TGTGCCAGCAGTTACGGAGGATACAGGGGTGGGGCCAACGTCCTGACTTTC
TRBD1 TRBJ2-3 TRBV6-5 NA CASKTRQGTTDTQYF TGTGCCAGCAAAACCCGACAGGGGACCACAGATACGCAGTATTTT
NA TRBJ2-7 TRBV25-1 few CASSQQGTYEQYF TGTGCCAGCAGTCAACAGGGCACCTACGAGCAGTACTTC
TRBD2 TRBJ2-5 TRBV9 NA CASSVGGASLGGETQYF TGTGCCAGCAGCGTAGGTGGCGCGAGTCTCGGGGGGGAGACCCAGTACTTC
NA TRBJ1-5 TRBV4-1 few CASSQELSIRLSNQPQHF TGCGCCAGCAGCCAAGAATTGAGTATCAGGCTCAGCAATCAGCCCCAGCATTTT
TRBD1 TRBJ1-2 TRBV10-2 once CASSRQGPYTF TGCGCCAGCAGTCGACAGGGACCCTACACCTTC
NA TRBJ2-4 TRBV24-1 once CATSYTRRIAKNIQYF TGTGCCACCAGTTATACCAGGAGGATAGCCAAAAACATTCAGTACTTC
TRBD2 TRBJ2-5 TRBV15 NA CATSGRLAGGLYQETQYF TGTGCCACCAGCGGGAGACTAGCGGGGGGATTGTACCAAGAGACCCAGTACTTC
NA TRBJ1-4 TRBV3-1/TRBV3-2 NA CASSPLPGGGEKLFF TGTGCCAGCAGCCCTCTACCTGGGGGAGGTGAAAAACTGTTTTTT
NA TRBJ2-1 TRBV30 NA CAWSGGARSFNEQFF TGTGCCTGGAGTGGTGGTGCACGGTCCTTCAATGAGCAGTTCTTC
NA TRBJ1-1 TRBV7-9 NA CASSILNTEAFF TGTGCCAGCAGCATATTGAACACTGAAGCTTTCTTT
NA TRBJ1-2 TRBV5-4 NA CASSLDPLRSGDGYTF TGTGCCAGCAGCTTAGATCCCCTAAGATCGGGAGATGGCTACACCTTC
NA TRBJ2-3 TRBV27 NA CASHGAEVGGGDTQYF TGTGCCAGCCACGGGGCGGAGGTAGGGGGGGGCGATACGCAGTATTTT